Listed below are T cell receptor beta chains from one sample, sequenced in a study of blood T cell repertoires in COVID-19. Sequencing used immunoSEQ multiplex PCR; TCRdb keeps in-frame clones, though not all of them. This table holds 250,000 to 350,000 clones, roughly nine tenths found once. Sequencing was done on a sample of PBMCs or T cells enriched from blood (not recorded which). The receptors shown here come from a woman between 45 and 65 years old who had recovered from COVID-19. CDR3s leave out the opening cysteine and the closing phenylalanine or tryptophan. The size of a clone is reported for some rows only, either as once, few or many, or as a class for expanded clones.

TRBJ2-7 | TRBV14 | 16 | - | ASSQVTVAGVRSYEQY
TRBJ1-6 | TRBV7-9 | 14 | - | ASSFGDRAYNSPLH
TRBJ2-5 | TRBV30 | 14 | - | ALEGGRTGREETQY
TRBJ2-1 | TRBV4-1 | 12 | - | ASSPRGIQNEQF
TRBJ2-3 | TRBV14 | 13 | - | ASSSLAGLTDTQY
TRBJ2-4 | TRBV25-1 | 15 | - | ASSESARASAKNIQY
TRBJ1-1 | TRBV7-8 | 14 | - | ASSSSSGTGRTEAF
TRBJ2-7 | TRBV29-1 | 13 | - | SVVGTTGSNYEQY
TRBJ1-3 | TRBV4-2 | 14 | few | ASSQERGLEGNTIY
TRBJ2-2 | TRBV24-1 | 15 | - | ATSALGLAGVTGELF
TRBJ1-2 | TRBV19 | 17 | - | ASEEYRDRDYRRTYGYT
TRBJ1-5 | TRBV10-3 | 11 | - | AISETTELPQH
TRBJ1-1 | TRBV6-5 | 13 | - | ASSYTGTVGTEAF
TRBJ2-7 | TRBV6-5 | 13 | - | ASRKSGVPLLEQY
TRBJ1-1 | TRBV5-1 | 12 | - | ASSIQTGGSEAF
TRBJ1-1 | TRBV6-5 | 11 | - | ASKKRENTEAF
TRBJ2-7 | TRBV6-4 | 12 | - | ASSEARGGTRMH
TRBJ2-5 | TRBV5-1 | 11 | - | ASSLTGDETQY
TRBJ2-7 | TRBV5-1 | 11 | - | ASSPTIIAEQY
TRBJ2-1 | TRBV24-1 | 11 | - | ATTDGREGEQF
TRBJ1-2 | TRBV7-8 | 14 | - | ASSPYGQGAANGYT